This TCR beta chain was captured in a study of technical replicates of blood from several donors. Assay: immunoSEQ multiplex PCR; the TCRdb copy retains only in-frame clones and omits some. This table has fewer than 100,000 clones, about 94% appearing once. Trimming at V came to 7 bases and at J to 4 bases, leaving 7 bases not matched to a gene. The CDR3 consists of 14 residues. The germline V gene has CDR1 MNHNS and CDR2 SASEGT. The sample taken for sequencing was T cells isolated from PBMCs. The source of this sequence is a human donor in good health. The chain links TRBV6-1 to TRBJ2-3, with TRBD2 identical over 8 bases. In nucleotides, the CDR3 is TGTGCCAGCAAGACGGGAGGGTGGGCAGATACGCAGTATTTT. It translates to CASKTGGWADTQYF.